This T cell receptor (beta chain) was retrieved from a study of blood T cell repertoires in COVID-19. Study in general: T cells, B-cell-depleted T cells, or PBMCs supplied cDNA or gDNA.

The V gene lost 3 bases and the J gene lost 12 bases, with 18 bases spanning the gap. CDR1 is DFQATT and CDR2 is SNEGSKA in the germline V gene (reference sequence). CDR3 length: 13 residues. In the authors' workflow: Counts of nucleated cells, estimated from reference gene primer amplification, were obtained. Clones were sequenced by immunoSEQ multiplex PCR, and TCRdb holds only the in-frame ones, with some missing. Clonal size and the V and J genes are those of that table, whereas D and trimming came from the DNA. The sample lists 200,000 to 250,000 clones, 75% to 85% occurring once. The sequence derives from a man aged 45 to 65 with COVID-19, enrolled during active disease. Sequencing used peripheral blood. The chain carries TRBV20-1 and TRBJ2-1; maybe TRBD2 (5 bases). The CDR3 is CSASQEMFSAQFF. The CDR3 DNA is TGCAGTGCTAGTCAGGAGATGTTTAGCGCGCAGTTCTTC.